What follows describes a single TCR beta chain. The data originate from a study of blood T cell repertoires in COVID-19. Overall study context: COVID-19 samples from acute and convalescent phases originated in the United States, Italy and Spain. Sources were T cells, B-cell-depleted T cells, or PBMCs; the material itself was cDNA or gDNA.

Original handling: Estimates of nucleated cell counts were drawn from the amplification of reference gene primers. Generated by immunoSEQ multiplex PCR, the TCRdb table keeps only in-frame clones and is missing some. The V and J calls and clone size were taken over from that table, and D and trimming were inferred from the DNA. Of over 450,000 clones in the sample, 75% to 90% were seen once. The CDR3 consists of 15 residues. In germline, CDR1 is SGHTA, CDR2 FQGNSA. The J segment lost 4 bases and the V segment lost 3 bases, leaving 4 bases of the junction unmatched. The chain recombines TRBV7-2 with TRBJ1-1; 11 nucleotides line up with TRBD1. The receptor's source is a man younger than 35 with COVID-19, enrolled during active disease. Specimen: peripheral blood. CDR3 sequence (DNA): TGTGCCAGCAGCTTGTCCGGGACAGGGGGCACTGAAGCTTTCTTT. Its protein product is CASSLSGTGGTEAFF.